A selection of T cell receptor beta chains follows, all from one sample in a study of identical twins. Each CDR3 protein is one row after TCRdb ran MiXCR on the 5' RACE reads. The data show 450,000 or so distinct CDR3 sequences, with 13% to 15% seen just once and roughly 0.56% held by the top ten. Separately, the same data were catalogued under a study of yellow fever vaccine responses in identical twins.

Sample: CD4+ T cells sorted from blood. The receptor source for this set is a woman between 18 and 29 years old in good health. CDR3s include the opening cysteine and the closing phenylalanine or tryptophan. D genes are given only for firm matches. Rows may omit the clone size; those that give it use once, few, many or a size class.

j_gene | d_gene | abundance | v_gene | CDR3nt | CDR3aa
TRBJ1-1 | TRBD1 | - | TRBV12-5 | TGTGCTAGTGGTCAGACAGGGCCCGGGAACACTGAAGCTTTCTTT | CASGQTGPGNTEAFF
TRBJ2-7 | - | few | TRBV28 | TGTGCCAGCAACCTAATACAGGGTTTCGGCGAGCAGTACTTC | CASNLIQGFGEQYF
TRBJ2-7 | - | few | TRBV11-2 | TGTGCCAGCAGCTCCCCTCTAGAATACTACGAGCAGTACTTC | CASSSPLEYYEQYF
TRBJ2-1 | TRBD2 | few | TRBV7-2 | TGTGCCAGCAGACCTAGCGGGAGCTGGAATGAGCAGTTCTTC | CASRPSGSWNEQFF
TRBJ2-1 | - | few | TRBV7-3 | TGTGCCAGCAGCTTAACGGTGCAGCACAATGAGCAGTTCTTC | CASSLTVQHNEQFF
TRBJ2-1 | - | - | TRBV5-1 | TGCGCCAGCAGCGAGGGGCCTCCCTCGGTTGAGCAGTTCTTC | CASSEGPPSVEQFF
TRBJ2-7 | - | - | TRBV28 | TGTGCCAGCAGTTTATCTGGCGGGAAGGGCGAGCAGTACTTC | CASSLSGGKGEQYF
TRBJ2-1 | TRBD1 | - | TRBV20-1 | TGCAGTGCTAGGACCGGGACAGGGGCCAATGAGCAGTTCTTC | CSARTGTGANEQFF
TRBJ2-1 | TRBD2 | many | TRBV3-1 | TGTGCCAGCAGCCAAGGGGTTGCGGGGGGGCTCGATGAGCAGTTCTTC | CASSQGVAGGLDEQFF
TRBJ2-2 | TRBD2 | - | TRBV3-1 | TGTGCCAGCAGCTTTCCGGGACTAGCGGGAGAACGAACCGGGGAGCTGTTTTTT | CASSFPGLAGERTGELFF
TRBJ2-2 | - | few | TRBV2 | TGTGCCAGCAGTGAAATCAGGGCCACCGGGGAGCTGTTTTTT | CASSEIRATGELFF
TRBJ2-5 | - | few | TRBV6-2/TRBV6-3 | TGTGCCAGCAATACAGGGCGAGAGACCCAGTACTTC | CASNTGRETQYF
TRBJ2-5 | - | few | TRBV4-1 | TGCGCCAGCAGCCATCCACTAGCAGGAGAGACCCAGTACTTC | CASSHPLAGETQYF
TRBJ2-1 | TRBD1 | many | TRBV12-3/TRBV12-4 | TGTGCCAGCACCCTGACAGGGGATGAGCAGTTCTTC | CASTLTGDEQFF
TRBJ2-2 | TRBD1 | - | TRBV6-2/TRBV6-3 | TGTGCCAGCACCAGACAGGGTTGGACCGGGGAGCTGTTTTTT | CASTRQGWTGELFF
TRBJ1-5 | - | once | TRBV12-3/TRBV12-4 | TGTGCCAGCAGTTTAAGCCGGGTACAGCCCCAGCATTTT | CASSLSRVQPQHF
TRBJ2-5 | - | - | TRBV6-1 | TGTGCCAGCGGATTGACCGGGAGCGTGGAGACCCAGTACTTC | CASGLTGSVETQYF
TRBJ2-2 | - | few | TRBV25-1 | TGTGCCAGCTGGGCCGGGCCGGGAGTGACCGGGGAGCTGTTTTTT | CASWAGPGVTGELFF
TRBJ1-1 | - | few | TRBV20-1 | TGCAGTGCCCTTTATGGGGGGAACACTGAAGCTTTCTTT | CSALYGGNTEAFF
TRBJ2-1 | - | few | TRBV6-2/TRBV6-3 | TGTGCCAGCAGTTACTCCAGTGTGCACAATGAGCAGTTCTTC | CASSYSSVHNEQFF
TRBJ2-5 | TRBD1 | - | TRBV5-6 | TGTGCCAGCAGCTTTAGGTTCGGGACAGGGGTAGAGACCCAGTACTTC | CASSFRFGTGVETQYF
TRBJ2-7 | TRBD2 | many | TRBV9 | TGTGCCAGCAGCTTGGGACTAGCGGGGGGCCACGAGCAGTACTTC | CASSLGLAGGHEQYF
TRBJ2-5 | - | few | TRBV20-1 | TGCAGTGCTAGTTCGCGGGTTACAGAGACCCAGTACTTC | CSASSRVTETQYF
TRBJ2-2 | - | - | TRBV20-1 | TGCAGTGCGGCGGGCGGCCCTGTCCTCGGGGAGCTGTTTTTT | CSAAGGPVLGELFF
TRBJ2-7 | TRBD2 | - | TRBV20-1 | TGCAGTGCAGAATCTAGCGGGAGCTCCTACGAGCAGTACTTC | CSAESSGSSYEQYF
TRBJ2-3 | - | once | TRBV12-3/TRBV12-4 | TGTGCCAGCAGACAAAGGTTGGCGGGGGCTGCAGATACGCAGTATTTT | CASRQRLAGAADTQYF
TRBJ1-5 | - | few | TRBV6-1 | TGTGCCAGCAGGGAGGGAGGGGCCGGGCAGCCCCAGCATTTT | CASREGGAGQPQHF
TRBJ2-5 | - | few | TRBV14 | TGTGCCAGCAGCCAACTATGGCAGCAAGAGACCCAGTACTTC | CASSQLWQQETQYF
TRBJ1-2 | - | - | TRBV27 | TGTGCCAGCGCTAAGGCTCCCTACTATGGCTACACCTTC | CASAKAPYYGYTF
TRBJ1-4 | - | - | TRBV19 | TGTGCCAGTAAAGGAATTGCAACTAATGAAAAACTGTTTTTT | CASKGIATNEKLFF
TRBJ2-5 | - | - | TRBV5-1 | TGCGCCAGCAGCTTTGCGGGAAACCAAGAGACCCAGTACTTC | CASSFAGNQETQYF